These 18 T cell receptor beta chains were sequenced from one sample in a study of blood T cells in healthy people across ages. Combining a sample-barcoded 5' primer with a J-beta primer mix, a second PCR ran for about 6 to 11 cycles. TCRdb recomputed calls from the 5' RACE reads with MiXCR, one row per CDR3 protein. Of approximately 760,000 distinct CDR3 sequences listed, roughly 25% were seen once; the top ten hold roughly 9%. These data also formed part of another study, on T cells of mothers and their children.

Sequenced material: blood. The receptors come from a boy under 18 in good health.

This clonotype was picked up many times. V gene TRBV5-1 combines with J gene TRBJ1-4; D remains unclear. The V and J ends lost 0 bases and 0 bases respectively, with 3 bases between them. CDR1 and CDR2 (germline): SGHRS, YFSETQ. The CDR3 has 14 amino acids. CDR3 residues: CASSLGPTNEKLFF. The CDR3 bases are TGCGCCAGCAGCTTGGGTCCAACTAATGAAAAACTGTTTTTT.

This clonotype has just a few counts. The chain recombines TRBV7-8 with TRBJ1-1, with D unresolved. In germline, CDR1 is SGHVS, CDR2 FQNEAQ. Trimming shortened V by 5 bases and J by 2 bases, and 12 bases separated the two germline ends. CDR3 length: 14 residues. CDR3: CASSPHPLNTEAFF. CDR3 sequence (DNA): TGTGCCAGCAGCCCCCACCCCCTAAACACTGAAGCTTTCTTT. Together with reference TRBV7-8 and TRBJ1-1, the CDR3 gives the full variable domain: GAGVSQSPRYKVAKRGQDVALRCDPISGHVSLFWYQQALGQGPEFLTYFQNEAQLDKSGLPSDRFFAERPEGSVSTLKIQRTQQEDSAVYLCASSPHPLNTEAFFGQGTRLTVV.

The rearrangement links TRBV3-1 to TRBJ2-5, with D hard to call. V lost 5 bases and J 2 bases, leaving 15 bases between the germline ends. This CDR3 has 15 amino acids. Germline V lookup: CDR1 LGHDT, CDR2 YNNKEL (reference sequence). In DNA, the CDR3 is TGTGCCAGCAGCTCAGGACCGGGTGAGCAAGAGACCCAGTACTTC. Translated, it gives CASSSGPGEQETQYF.

The CDR3 sequence is CASSLQGGGSQPQHF. The CDR3 DNA is TGTGCCAGCAGTTTGCAGGGGGGAGGGAGTCAGCCCCAGCATTTT. The chain has TRBV12-3 or TRBV12-4 and TRBJ1-5; 7 positions match TRBD1. The CDR3 runs to 15 residues. V shed 3 bases, J shed 6 bases, and the junction held 8 bases outside the gene matches.

The chain's CDR3 is CSARTDGRNQPQHF. In nucleotides, the CDR3 is TGCAGTGCGCGGACCGATGGACGAAATCAGCCCCAGCATTTT. V is TRBV20-1 and J is TRBJ1-5, with D hard to call. From germline, CDR1 is DFQATT and CDR2 SNEGSKA (reference sequence). V lost 6 bases and J 4 bases, leaving 16 bases between the germline ends. The CDR3 extends over 14 amino acids.

CDR3 in amino acids: CASSFEGVADTEAFF. CDR3 in DNA: TGTGCCAGCAGCTTCGAGGGGGTTGCCGACACTGAAGCTTTCTTT. The rearrangement joins TRBV6-6 to TRBJ1-1; TRBD1 is a possible D gene (6 bases). V was pared by 6 bases and J by 3 bases, with 17 bases between. The CDR3 totals 15 residues. Germline CDR1 reads MNHNY; CDR2 reads SVGAGI (reference sequence).

Here the CDR3 reads CSAAGSNYGYTF. DNA of the CDR3: TGCAGTGCTGCAGGTTCCAACTATGGCTACACCTTC. The chain couples TRBV20-1 to TRBJ1-2; no clear D gene. Trimming left V 5 bases short and J 2 bases short, with 9 bases between. Looked up from germline, CDR1 is DFQATT and CDR2 is SNEGSKA (reference sequence). The CDR3 extends over 12 amino acids.

CDR3 protein: CASSLQASSGELFF. CDR3 coding DNA: TGTGCCAGCAGCTTACAGGCTTCGTCCGGGGAGCTGTTTTTT. The V gene is TRBV7-9, the J gene TRBJ2-2; D ambiguous. The CDR3 runs to 14 residues. The germline V gene has CDR1 SEHNR and CDR2 FQNEAQ (reference sequence). V lost 2 bases, J lost 6 bases, and 10 bases lay in between.

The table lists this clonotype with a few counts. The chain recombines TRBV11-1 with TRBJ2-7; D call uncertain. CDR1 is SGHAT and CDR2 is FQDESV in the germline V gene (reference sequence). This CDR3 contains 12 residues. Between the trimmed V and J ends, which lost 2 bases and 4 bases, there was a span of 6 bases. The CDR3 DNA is TGTGCCAGCAGCTTATCAATGTACGAGCAGTACTTC. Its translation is CASSLSMYEQYF.

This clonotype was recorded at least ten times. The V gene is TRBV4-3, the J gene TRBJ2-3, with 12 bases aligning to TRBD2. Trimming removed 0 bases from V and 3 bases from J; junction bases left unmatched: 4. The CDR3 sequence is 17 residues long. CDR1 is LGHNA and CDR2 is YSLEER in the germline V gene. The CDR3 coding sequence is TGCGCCAGCAGCCAAGATTGGACTAGCGGGGTAACAGATACGCAGTATTTT. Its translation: CASSQDWTSGVTDTQYF.

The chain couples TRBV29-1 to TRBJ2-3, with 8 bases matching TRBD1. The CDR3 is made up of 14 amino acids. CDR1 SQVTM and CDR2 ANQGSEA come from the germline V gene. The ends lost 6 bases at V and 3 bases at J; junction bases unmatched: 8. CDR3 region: CSVPGTGVTDTQYF. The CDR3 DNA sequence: TGCAGCGTCCCCGGGACAGGAGTTACAGATACGCAGTATTTT.

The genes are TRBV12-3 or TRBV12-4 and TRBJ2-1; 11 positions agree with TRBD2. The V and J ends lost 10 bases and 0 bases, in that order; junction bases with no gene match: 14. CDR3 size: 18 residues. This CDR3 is CATAPLAGGTSSYNEQFF. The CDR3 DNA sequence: TGTGCCACCGCCCCTCTAGCGGGGGGAACGAGCTCCTACAATGAGCAGTTCTTC.

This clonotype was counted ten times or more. CDR3 protein: CASSSGGNTIYF. Written as DNA, the CDR3 is TGCGCCAGCAGTTCAGGGGGAAACACCATATATTTT. This sequence joins TRBV5-1 and TRBJ1-3; perhaps TRBD1 as D (5 bases). The CDR3 is made up of 12 amino acids. Looked up from germline, CDR1 is SGHRS and CDR2 is YFSETQ. The germline V and J ends were trimmed by 5 bases and 4 bases, with 7 bases remaining between them.

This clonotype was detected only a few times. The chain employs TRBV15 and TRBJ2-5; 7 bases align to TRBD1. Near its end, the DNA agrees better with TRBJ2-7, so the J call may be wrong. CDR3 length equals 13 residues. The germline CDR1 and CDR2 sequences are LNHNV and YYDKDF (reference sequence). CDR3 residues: CATSTQTGYEQYF. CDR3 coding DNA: TGTGCCACCAGCACGCAGACAGGGTACGAGCAGTACTTC.

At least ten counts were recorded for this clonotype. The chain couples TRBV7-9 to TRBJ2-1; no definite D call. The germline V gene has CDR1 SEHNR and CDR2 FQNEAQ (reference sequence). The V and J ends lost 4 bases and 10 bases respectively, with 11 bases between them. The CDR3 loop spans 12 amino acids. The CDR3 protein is CASSSLGGEQFF. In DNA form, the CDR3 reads TGTGCCAGCAGCTCTCTGGGTGGGGAGCAGTTCTTC.

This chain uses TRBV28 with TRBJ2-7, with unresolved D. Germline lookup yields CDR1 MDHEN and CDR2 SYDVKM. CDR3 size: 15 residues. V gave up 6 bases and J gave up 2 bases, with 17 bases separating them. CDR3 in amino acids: CASRTLLEYAYEQYF. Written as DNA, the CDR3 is TGTGCCAGCAGGACGCTCTTGGAGTACGCCTACGAGCAGTACTTC.

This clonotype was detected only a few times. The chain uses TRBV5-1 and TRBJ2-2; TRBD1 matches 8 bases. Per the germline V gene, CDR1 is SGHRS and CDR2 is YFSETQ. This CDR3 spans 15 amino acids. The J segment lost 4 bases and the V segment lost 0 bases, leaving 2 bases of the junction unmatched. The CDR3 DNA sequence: TGCGCCAGCAGCTTGGGGACAGGGAGCACCGGGGAGCTGTTTTTT. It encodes CASSLGTGSTGELFF.

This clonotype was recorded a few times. The CDR3 loop is CASNRGTASEAFF. DNA of the CDR3: TGTGCCAGCAATAGGGGGACAGCGTCTGAAGCTTTCTTT. The chain joins TRBV6-2 or TRBV6-3 to TRBJ1-1; 7 bases are a match to TRBD1. In germline, CDR1 is MNHEY, CDR2 SVGEGT. CDR3 length equals 13 residues. Losses at the gene ends were 7 bases for V and 6 bases for J; bases not matched to a gene: 8.